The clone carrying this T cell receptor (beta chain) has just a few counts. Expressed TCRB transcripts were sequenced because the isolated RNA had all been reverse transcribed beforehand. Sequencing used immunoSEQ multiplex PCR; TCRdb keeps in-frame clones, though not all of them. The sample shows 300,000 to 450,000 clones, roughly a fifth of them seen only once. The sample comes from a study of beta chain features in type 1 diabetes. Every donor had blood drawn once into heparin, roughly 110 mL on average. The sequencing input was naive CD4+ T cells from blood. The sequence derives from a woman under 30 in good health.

The CDR3 coding sequence is TGTGCCAGCAGCCAAGTCGGGACAGGGAACACAGATACGCAGTATTTT. This sequence encodes CASSQVGTGNTDTQYF. The chain recombines TRBV4-2 with TRBJ2-3; 9 positions match TRBD1. Germline CDR1 is LGHNA and CDR2 is YNFKEQ. With V trimmed by 1 base and J by 2 bases, 4 bases remained unmatched. The CDR3 totals 16 residues.